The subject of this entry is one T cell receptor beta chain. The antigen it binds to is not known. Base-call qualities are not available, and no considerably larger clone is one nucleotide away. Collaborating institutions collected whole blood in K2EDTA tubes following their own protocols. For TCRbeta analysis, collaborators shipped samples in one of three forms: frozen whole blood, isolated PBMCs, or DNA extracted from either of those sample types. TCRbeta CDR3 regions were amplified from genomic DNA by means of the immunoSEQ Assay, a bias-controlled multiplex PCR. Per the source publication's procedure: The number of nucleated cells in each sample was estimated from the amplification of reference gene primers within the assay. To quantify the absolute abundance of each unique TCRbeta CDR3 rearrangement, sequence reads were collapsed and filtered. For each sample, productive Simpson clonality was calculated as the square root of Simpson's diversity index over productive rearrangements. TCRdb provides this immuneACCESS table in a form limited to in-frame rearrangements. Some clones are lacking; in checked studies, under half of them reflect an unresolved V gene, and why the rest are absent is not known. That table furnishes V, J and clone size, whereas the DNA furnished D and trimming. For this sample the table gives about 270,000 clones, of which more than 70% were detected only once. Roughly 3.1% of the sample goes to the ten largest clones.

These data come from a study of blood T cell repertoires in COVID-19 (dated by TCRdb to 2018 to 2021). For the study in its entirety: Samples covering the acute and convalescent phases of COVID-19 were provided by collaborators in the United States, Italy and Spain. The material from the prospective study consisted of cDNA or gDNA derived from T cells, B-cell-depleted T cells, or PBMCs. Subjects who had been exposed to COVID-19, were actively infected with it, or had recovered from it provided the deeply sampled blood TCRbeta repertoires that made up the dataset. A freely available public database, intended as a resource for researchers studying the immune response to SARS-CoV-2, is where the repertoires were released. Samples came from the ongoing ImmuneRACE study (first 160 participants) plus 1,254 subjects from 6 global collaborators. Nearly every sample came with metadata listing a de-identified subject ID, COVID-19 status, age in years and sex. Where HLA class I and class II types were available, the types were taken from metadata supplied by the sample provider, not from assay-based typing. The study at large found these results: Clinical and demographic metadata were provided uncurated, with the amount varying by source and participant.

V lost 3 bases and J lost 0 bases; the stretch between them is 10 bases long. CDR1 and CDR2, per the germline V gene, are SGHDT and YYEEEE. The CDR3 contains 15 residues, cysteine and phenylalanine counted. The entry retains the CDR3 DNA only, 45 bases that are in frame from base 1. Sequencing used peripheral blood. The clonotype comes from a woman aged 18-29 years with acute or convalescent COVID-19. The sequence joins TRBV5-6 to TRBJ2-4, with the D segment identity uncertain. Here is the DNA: TGTGCCAGCAGCTCTCCTCCCCTAGCCAAAAACATTCAGTACTTC. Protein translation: CASSSPPLAKNIQYF. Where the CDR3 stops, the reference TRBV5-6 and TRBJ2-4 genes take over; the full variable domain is DAGVTQSPTHLIKTRGQQVTLRCSPKSGHDTVSWYQQALGQGPQFIFQYYEEEERQRGNFPDRFSGHQFPNYSSELNVNALLLGDSALYLCASSSPPLAKNIQYFGAGTRLSVL.